The 24 T cell receptor beta chains presented below share a single source sample, sequenced in a study of Tregs in tolerant kidney transplant recipients. Libraries were prepared by immunoSEQ multiplex PCR; TCRdb keeps only in-frame clonotypes and omits some of them. The profile shows 75,000 to 95,000 clones, around 90% of them singletons. The sample was CD8+ T cells from blood. The receptors stem from a human donor in good health.

There are many counts of this clone. This chain uses TRBV6-1 with TRBJ1-4; weak D call: TRBD1 (5 bases). This CDR3 contains 13 residues. Trimming pared 3 bases from V and 5 bases from J, leaving 7 bases between. CDR1 is MNHNS, CDR2 SASEGT, per germline. CDR3 in DNA: TGTGCCAGCAGTGAGACAGAGAATGAAAAACTGTTTTTT. Residues: CASSETENEKLFF.

The rearrangement uses TRBV10-1 and TRBJ2-3; D is unclear. Germline V gene sequence: CDR1 WNHNN, CDR2 SYGVQD (reference sequence). V dropped 3 bases and J dropped 6 bases, with 7 bases sitting between them. CDR3 length: 12 residues. The CDR3 is CASSDRADTQYF. In DNA form, the CDR3 reads TGCGCCAGCAGTGACCGCGCCGATACGCAGTATTTT.

The gene calls are TRBV27 and TRBJ2-7, with D perhaps assigned TRBD1 or TRBD2 (6 bases each). The CDR3 has 16 amino acids. Trimming left V 2 bases short and J 0 bases short, with 14 bases between. CDR1 is MNHEY and CDR2 is SMNVEV in the germline V gene (reference sequence). CDR3 region: CASSLKGGTFSYEQYF. CDR3 in DNA: TGTGCCAGCAGTTTAAAGGGCGGGACATTCTCCTACGAGCAGTACTTC.

The V call is TRBV7-9, the J call TRBJ1-1; possibly TRBD1 for D (5 bases). CDR1 and CDR2 (germline): SEHNR, FQNEAQ (reference sequence). The CDR3 has 16 amino acids. V lost 6 bases and J lost 6, with 23 bases in between. This CDR3 is CASSSTQGAGVAEAFF. The CDR3 nucleotides are TGTGCCAGCAGTTCTACTCAGGGCGCTGGGGTCGCTGAAGCTTTCTTT. Full variable domain (remainder filled in from reference TRBV7-9 and TRBJ1-1): DTGVSQNPRHKITKRGQNVTFRCDPISEHNRLYWYRQTLGQGPEFLTYFQNEAQLEKSRLLSDRFSAERPKGSFSTLEIQRTEQGDSAMYLCASSSTQGAGVAEAFFGQGTRLTVV.

The gene calls are TRBV7-9 and TRBJ1-2; possible D gene TRBD1, 5 bases. V was trimmed by 2 bases and J by 7 bases, leaving 23 bases between them. Germline V lookup: CDR1 SEHNR, CDR2 FQNEAQ (reference sequence). The CDR3 sequence is 17 residues long. CDR3 protein: CASSLPVRGEGSVGYTF. For the CDR3, the DNA is TGTGCCAGCAGCTTACCCGTGCGGGGGGAGGGGTCTGTTGGCTACACCTTC. Together with reference TRBV7-9 and TRBJ1-2, the CDR3 gives the full variable domain: DTGVSQNPRHKITKRGQNVTFRCDPISEHNRLYWYRQTLGQGPEFLTYFQNEAQLEKSRLLSDRFSAERPKGSFSTLEIQRTEQGDSAMYLCASSLPVRGEGSVGYTFGSGTRLTVV.

The genes are TRBV18 and TRBJ2-3; 8 bases are shared with TRBD2. CDR3 length equals 15 residues. Germline-derived CDR1 and CDR2 are KGHSH and LQKENI. The J segment lost 2 bases and the V segment lost 8 bases, leaving 9 bases of the junction unmatched. CDR3 nucleotide sequence: TGTGCCAGCCTGTTCGGGGGGGACCACACAGATACGCAGTATTTT. Protein sequence: CASLFGGDHTDTQYF.

The rearrangement joins TRBV15 to TRBJ1-5, with D uncertain. V was shortened by 0 bases and J by 0 bases, with 6 bases between the two germline ends. This CDR3 is built from 15 residues. Germline loops: CDR1 LNHNV, CDR2 YYDKDF (reference sequence). The CDR3 loop reads CATSREGYSNQPQHF. The CDR3, as DNA: TGTGCCACCAGCAGAGAAGGTTATAGCAATCAGCCCCAGCATTTT.

V gene TRBV11-2 combines with J gene TRBJ2-3; TRBD2 matches at 10 bases. This CDR3 comprises 15 residues. With V trimmed by 1 base and J by 11 bases, 9 bases remained unmatched. Germline loops: CDR1 SGHAT, CDR2 FQNNGV. The CDR3 spells CASSLGSSGSFVQYF. CDR3 DNA sequence: TGTGCCAGCAGCTTAGGGTCTAGCGGGAGCTTCGTGCAGTATTTT.

J is TRBJ2-5 and V is TRBV6-5, with D hard to call. V gave up 0 bases and J gave up 1 base, with 12 bases separating them. From germline, CDR1 is MNHEY and CDR2 SVGAGI. CDR3 size: 16 residues. CDR3 sequence: CASSYSIAKLQETQYF. CDR3 sequence (DNA): TGTGCCAGCAGTTACTCGATCGCCAAGCTCCAAGAGACCCAGTACTTC.

This rearrangement joins TRBV29-1 to TRBJ2-2; D gene unclear. This CDR3 has 13 residues. The V end lost 6 bases, the J end lost 1 base, and 9 bases lay between the germline ends. Germline V lookup: CDR1 SQVTM, CDR2 ANQGSEA. The CDR3 protein is CSVAPGNTGELFF. CDR3 DNA sequence: TGCAGCGTCGCTCCAGGGAACACCGGGGAGCTGTTTTTT.

The genes are TRBV19 and TRBJ2-1; D remains ambiguous. There are 13 residues in the CDR3. Germline CDR1 reads LNHDA; CDR2 reads SQIVND (reference sequence). V was trimmed by 0 bases and J by 3 bases, leaving 3 bases between them. CDR3 in amino acids: CASSIDIYNEQFF. CDR3 sequence (DNA): TGTGCCAGTAGTATAGACATCTACAATGAGCAGTTCTTC.

The chain carries TRBV18 and TRBJ2-7; D call uncertain. Trimming took 2 bases from V and 2 from J, leaving 4 bases between them. The germline gives CDR1 KGHSH, CDR2 LQKENI. CDR3 length: 12 amino acids. The CDR3: CASSPETYEQYF. In DNA, the CDR3 is TGTGCCAGCTCACCAGAAACCTACGAGCAGTACTTC.

This sequence joins TRBV6-1 and TRBJ1-5; tentative D call: TRBD1 (6 bases). Deletions cut 3 bases from V and 6 bases from J, with 18 bases between. This CDR3 contains 16 residues. The V gene's germline CDR1 is MNHNS and CDR2 SASEGT. This CDR3 reads CASSDPIRGAVQPQHF. As DNA, the CDR3 is TGTGCCAGCAGTGACCCCATACGGGGGGCAGTTCAGCCCCAGCATTTT.

J is TRBJ2-5 and V is TRBV2; the D gene could be TRBD1 or TRBD2 (5 bases each). Germline-derived CDR1 and CDR2 are SNHLY and FYNNEI. The CDR3 has 14 residues. The V end lost 1 base, the J end lost 4 bases, and 10 bases lay between the germline ends. CDR3 region: CASSEVWDGETQYF. CDR3 coding DNA: TGTGCCAGCAGTGAAGTCTGGGACGGAGAGACCCAGTACTTC.

The V gene is TRBV4-2, the J gene TRBJ2-7, with 9 positions matching TRBD2. The CDR3 has 16 amino acids. The germline CDR1 and CDR2 sequences are LGHNA and YNFKEQ. The J segment lost 2 bases and the V segment lost 5 bases, leaving 10 bases of the junction unmatched. CDR3 amino acids: CASSSTTSGITYEQYF. CDR3 DNA sequence: TGTGCCAGCAGCTCCACGACTAGCGGTATTACCTACGAGCAGTACTTC.

The V gene is TRBV12-5, the J gene TRBJ2-7, with TRBD1 identical over 7 bases. Per the germline V gene, CDR1 is LGHNT and CDR2 is FRNRAP. J was trimmed by 0 bases and V by 1 base; bases with no gene match: 3. This CDR3 has 15 amino acids. CDR3 loop: CASGLGRQGSYEQYF. CDR3 sequence (DNA): TGTGCTAGTGGTTTGGGCAGACAGGGCTCCTACGAGCAGTACTTC. Full variable domain (missing parts from reference TRBV12-5 and TRBJ2-7): DARVTQTPRHKVTEMGQEVTMRCQPILGHNTVFWYRQTMMQGLELLAYFRNRAPLDDSGMPKDRFSAEMPDATLATLKIQPSEPRDSAVYFCASGLGRQGSYEQYFGPGTRLTVT.

The chain couples TRBV4-1 to TRBJ1-5; 7 bases line up with TRBD1. After removal of 4 bases from V and 1 base from J, the junction contained 10 bases not matched to a gene. The CDR3 totals 17 residues. Germline-derived CDR1 and CDR2 are MGHRA and YSYEKL. The chain's CDR3 is CASSLYNRGSSNQPQHF. DNA of the CDR3: TGCGCCAGCAGCCTTTATAACAGGGGATCAAGCAATCAGCCCCAGCATTTT.

The J gene is TRBJ2-3, the V gene TRBV19; D is perhaps TRBD2 (6 bases). CDR3 length: 15 residues. The ends were cut back, 5 bases at V and 6 bases at J, with 18 bases in the middle. Germline V lookup: CDR1 LNHDA, CDR2 SQIVND (reference sequence). Here the CDR3 reads CASSAPWGSGDTQYF. CDR3 bases: TGTGCCAGTAGTGCACCTTGGGGGAGCGGGGATACGCAGTATTTT.

This clone was seen just once. The chain employs TRBV5-4 and TRBJ2-7, with D possibly matching TRBD2 (6 bases). The CDR3 has 14 residues. Germline V gene data show CDR1 as SGHNT and CDR2 as YYREEE (reference sequence). The V end was cut by 2 bases, the J end by 2 bases, with 11 bases between. The CDR3 is CASSFGGVPYEQYF. The CDR3 DNA reads as TGTGCCAGCAGCTTCGGAGGGGTCCCCTACGAGCAGTACTTC.

The V and J genes are TRBV9 and TRBJ2-3, with 8 bases identical to TRBD1. The CDR3 spans 17 residues. Germline-derived CDR1 and CDR2 are SGDLS and YYNGEE. V dropped 0 bases and J dropped 4; count of bases not matched to a gene: 10. Written as DNA, the CDR3 is TGTGCCAGCAGCGTAGCCTTGGACAGGGAAAAATCAGATACGCAGTATTTT. Translated, it gives CASSVALDREKSDTQYF.

This chain uses TRBV6-4 with TRBJ2-6; a weak D match, TRBD1 (6 bases). CDR1 and CDR2 (germline): MRHNA, SNTAGT. CDR3 length: 18 amino acids. Trimming took 7 bases from V and 4 from J, leaving 23 bases between them. CDR3 DNA sequence: TGTGCCAGCACTGTGGGGGCCGGGTTGATCAGGGGGGCCAACGTCCTGACTTTC. Amino acid sequence: CASTVGAGLIRGANVLTF.

By sample share, this clone is medium-sized (0.01 to 0.1%). This rearrangement joins TRBV30 to TRBJ1-4; 9 bases agree with TRBD1. The J segment lost 8 bases and the V segment lost 0 bases, leaving 7 bases of the junction unmatched. CDR1 GTSNPN and CDR2 SVGIG come from the germline V gene (reference sequence). CDR3 length equals 15 residues. CDR3 loop: CAWSVLPDRGEKLFF. The CDR3 DNA sequence: TGTGCCTGGAGTGTCCTCCCGGACAGGGGAGAAAAACTGTTTTTT.

This clone was detected a few times. The chain carries TRBV6-4 and TRBJ2-3, with TRBD1 matching over 8 bases. Germline V gene sequence: CDR1 MRHNA, CDR2 SNTAGT. V shed 4 bases, J shed 2 bases, and the junction held 2 bases outside the gene matches. The CDR3 has 14 amino acids. The CDR3 DNA reads as TGTGCCAGCAGTGGGACAGGGCACACAGATACGCAGTATTTT. Translating it yields CASSGTGHTDTQYF.

The chain recombines TRBV9 with TRBJ2-1; 7 positions agree with TRBD2. CDR1 SGDLS and CDR2 YYNGEE come from the germline V gene. The CDR3 totals 17 residues. The junction had 12 bases not matched to a gene; V was cut back by 2 bases and J by 4 bases. This CDR3 is CASSVSSGGYKYNEQFF. In nucleotides, the CDR3 is TGTGCCAGCAGCGTCTCATCCGGGGGGTATAAATACAATGAGCAGTTCTTC. Using reference TRBV9 and TRBJ2-1 for the parts outside the CDR3, the full variable domain is DSGVTQTPKHLITATGQRVTLRCSPRSGDLSVYWYQQSLDQGLQFLIQYYNGEERAKGNILERFSAQQFPDLHSELNLSSLELGDSALYFCASSVSSGGYKYNEQFFGPGTRLTVL.